The sample holds many counts of the clone carrying this TCR beta chain. Germline V gives CDR1 DFQATT, CDR2 SNEGSKA (reference sequence). The CDR3 runs to 14 residues. With 5 bases removed from V and 0 bases from J, the gap between germline ends came to 13 bases. This sample is part of a study of T cells in Graves' hyperthyroidism and ophthalmopathy. Overall study: Peripheral blood was collected at initial diagnosis, before any treatment.

Researchers took RNA transcripts and amplified the TCR beta CDR3 regions from them. A set of HTBI primers served as the primers for a first-round RT-PCR of the TCR CDR3. TCRdb passed the multiplex PCR reads through MiXCR, listing each CDR3 protein once. The table lists some 370,000 distinct CDR3 sequences, over 12% of them singletons. The sequence came from a man aged 50-59 years with Graves' ophthalmopathy. The sample was blood. J is TRBJ2-5 and V is TRBV20-1; D ambiguous. For the CDR3, the DNA is TGCAGTGCTCTGCTACAGACTTACCAAGAGACCCAGTACTTC. Residues: CSALLQTYQETQYF.